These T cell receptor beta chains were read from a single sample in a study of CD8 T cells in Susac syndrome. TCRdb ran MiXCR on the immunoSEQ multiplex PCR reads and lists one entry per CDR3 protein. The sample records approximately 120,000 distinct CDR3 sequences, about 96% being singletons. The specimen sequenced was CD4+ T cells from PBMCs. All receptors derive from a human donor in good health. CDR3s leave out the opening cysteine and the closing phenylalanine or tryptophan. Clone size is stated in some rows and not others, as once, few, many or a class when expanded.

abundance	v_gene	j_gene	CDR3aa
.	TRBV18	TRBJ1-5	ASSPGQGAGQPQH
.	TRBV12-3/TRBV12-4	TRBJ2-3	ASGASGTGTDTQY
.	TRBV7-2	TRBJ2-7	ASSSTLVTYEQY
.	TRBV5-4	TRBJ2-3	ASSLMGAPSTDTQY
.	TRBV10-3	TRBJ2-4	AISESVVPLTKNIQY
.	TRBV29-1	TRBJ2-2	SLQENTGELF
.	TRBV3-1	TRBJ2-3	ASSPTHTLAGRGDTQY
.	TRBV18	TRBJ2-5	ASSPRDNQGTQY
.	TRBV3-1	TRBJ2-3	ASSQEGLTDTQY
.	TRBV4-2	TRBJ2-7	ASSQAVLGLEQY
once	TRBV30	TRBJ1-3	AWSANRGPGNTIY
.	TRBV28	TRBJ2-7	ASRVTSGRPYEQY
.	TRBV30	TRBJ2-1	AWIRGRGRGNEQF
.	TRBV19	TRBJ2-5	ASSRGTSSETQY
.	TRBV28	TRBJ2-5	ASSPSGTGTQETQY
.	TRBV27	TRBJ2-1	ASRSSARSSYNEQF
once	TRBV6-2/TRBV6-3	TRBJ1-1	ASSYGLRGVNTEAF
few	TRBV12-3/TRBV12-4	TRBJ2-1	ASSPDRGLYNEQF
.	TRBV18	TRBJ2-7	ASSPGIALAELPSYEQY
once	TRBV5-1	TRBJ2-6	ASSLGMLGVGANVLT
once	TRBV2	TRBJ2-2	ASSEVKNTGELF
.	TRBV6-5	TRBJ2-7	ASSYPGEVEY
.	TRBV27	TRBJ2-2	ASSPQGMVGELF
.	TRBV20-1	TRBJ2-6	SAREGTGGAGANVLT
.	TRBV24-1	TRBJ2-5	ATSDSGTLYQETQY
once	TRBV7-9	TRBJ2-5	ASSFLSDQETQY
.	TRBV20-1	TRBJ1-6	SASDRGDSPLH
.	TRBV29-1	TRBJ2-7	SVARGTYEQY
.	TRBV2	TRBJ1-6	ASRPDSLERSPLH
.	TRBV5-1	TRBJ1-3	ASSSPGSGNTIY
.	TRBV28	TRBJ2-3	ASSLSVSADTQY
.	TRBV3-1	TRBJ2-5	ASSHRETQY
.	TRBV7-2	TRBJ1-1	ASSRVGMATEAF
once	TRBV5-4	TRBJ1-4	ASSLAGANEKLF
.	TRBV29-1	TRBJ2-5	SGQGIQETQY
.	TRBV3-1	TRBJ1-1	ASSQPGRRGNTEAF
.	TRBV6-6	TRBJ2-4	ASKTTGENIQY
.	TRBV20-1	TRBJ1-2	SAARTDGYT
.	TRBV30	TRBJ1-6	AWTRERSPLH
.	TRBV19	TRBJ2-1	ASSIGGLAGVDEQF
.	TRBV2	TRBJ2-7	ASRARGHSYEQY
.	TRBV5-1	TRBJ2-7	ASSSTTTGSEQY
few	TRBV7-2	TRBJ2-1	ASTSENEQF
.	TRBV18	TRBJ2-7	ASSPKGDEQY
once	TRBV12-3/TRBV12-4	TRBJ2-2	ASSSDRGPGTGELF
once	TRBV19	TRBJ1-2	ASNDRDYGYT
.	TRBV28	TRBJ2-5	ASSFPAGGQQETQY
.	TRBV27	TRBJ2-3	ASSFRYLDTQY
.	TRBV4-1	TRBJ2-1	ASSRTPPREQF
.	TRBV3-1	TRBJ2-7	ASSQRRQGAYEQY
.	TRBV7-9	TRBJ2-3	ASSPRLAAPTDTQY
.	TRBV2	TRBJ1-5	ASSWNSYQPQH
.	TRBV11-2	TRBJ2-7	ASSPRPSGGTEQY
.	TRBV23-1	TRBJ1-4	ASVWNVEKLF
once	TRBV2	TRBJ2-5	ASSGDTKRLD
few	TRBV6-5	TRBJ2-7	ASSLTSGGYEQY
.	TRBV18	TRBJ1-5	ASSPGTAYSNQPQH
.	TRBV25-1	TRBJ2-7	ASSDALRDNSYEQY
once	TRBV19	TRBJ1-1	ASSTPLWSTEAF